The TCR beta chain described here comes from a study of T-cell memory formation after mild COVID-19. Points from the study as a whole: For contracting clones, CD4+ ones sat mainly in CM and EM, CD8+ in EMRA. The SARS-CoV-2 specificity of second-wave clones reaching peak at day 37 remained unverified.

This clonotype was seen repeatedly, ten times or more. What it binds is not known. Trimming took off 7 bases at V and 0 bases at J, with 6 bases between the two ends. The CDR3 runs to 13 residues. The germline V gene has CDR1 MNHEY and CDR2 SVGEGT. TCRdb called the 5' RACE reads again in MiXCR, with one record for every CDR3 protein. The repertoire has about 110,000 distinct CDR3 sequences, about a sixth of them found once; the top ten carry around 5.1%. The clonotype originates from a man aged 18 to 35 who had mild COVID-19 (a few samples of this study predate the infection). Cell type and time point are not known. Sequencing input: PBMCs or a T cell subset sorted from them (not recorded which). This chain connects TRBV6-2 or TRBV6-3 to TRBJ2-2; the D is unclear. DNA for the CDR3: TGTGCCAGCAACCACCCGAACACCGGGGAGCTGTTTTTT. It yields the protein CASNHPNTGELFF.